The 2 T cell receptor beta chains reported below all come from one sample, sequenced in a study of blood T cell repertoires in COVID-19. Assay used: immunoSEQ multiplex PCR; TCRdb lists only in-frame clones, some missing. The repertoire consists of some 700,000 clones, with about 90% occurring once and the leading ten covering about 0.26%. Sequencing was done on a sample of peripheral blood. These receptors originate from a woman under 30 with acute or convalescent COVID-19.

The chain couples TRBV5-6 to TRBJ2-3; D might be TRBD1 (5 bases). V dropped 0 bases and J dropped 6 bases, with 14 bases sitting between them. From germline, CDR1 is SGHDT and CDR2 YYEEEE. There are 15 residues in the CDR3. This CDR3 reads CASSLDVNTGDTQYF. The CDR3, as DNA: TGTGCCAGCAGCTTGGACGTTAATACAGGCGATACGCAGTATTTT.

The chain combines TRBV6-1 with TRBJ2-1, with 12 bases that match TRBD2. The CDR3 has 18 residues. Looked up from germline, CDR1 is MNHNS and CDR2 is SASEGT. The V gene end was trimmed by 2 bases and the J gene end by 4 bases; junction bases not matched to a gene: 9. The CDR3 bases are TGTGCCAGCAGTGAAAGGGTGACTAGCGGGGGCTTGTACAATGAGCAGTTCTTC. As protein: CASSERVTSGGLYNEQFF.